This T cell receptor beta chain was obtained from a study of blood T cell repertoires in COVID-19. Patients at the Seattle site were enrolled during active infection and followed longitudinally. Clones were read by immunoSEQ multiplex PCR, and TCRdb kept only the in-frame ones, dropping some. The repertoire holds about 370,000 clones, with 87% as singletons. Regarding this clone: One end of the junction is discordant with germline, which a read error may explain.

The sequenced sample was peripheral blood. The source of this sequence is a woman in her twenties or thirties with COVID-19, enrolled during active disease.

CDR3 residues: CVSSLWGRHLYNEQFF. The CDR3 DNA is TGTGTCAGCAGCCTGTGGGGGAGGCATCTCTACAATGAGCAGTTCTTC. The genes are TRBV5-6 and TRBJ2-1; D possibly corresponds to TRBD2 (6 bases). The germline CDR1 and CDR2 sequences are SGHDT and YYEEEE. The CDR3 consists of 16 residues.